This T cell receptor (beta chain) was sequenced during a study of Graves' ophthalmopathy and Graves' hyperthyroidism. Study in general: There was a collection of peripheral blood at initial diagnosis, before any treatment.

Out of around 9.4 ml of fresh peripheral blood, PBMCs were obtained. Concerning this clonotype itself: Its target is not known. With a much larger clone just one base away, this may be a read error.

Amplification of TCR beta CDR3 regions used RNA transcripts. HTBI-primed first-round RT-PCR preceded second-round multiplex PCR. One entry per CDR3 protein results from TCRdb running MiXCR on the multiplex PCR reads. The table lists roughly 410,000 distinct CDR3 sequences, approximately 15% of them singletons, with roughly 7% in the top ten. Points from the study as a whole: The model forecast ophthalmopathy progression, reaching roughly 71% sensitivity and 72% to 80% specificity. Blood also harbored most expanded thyroid clonotypes above 0.001 frequency.

V lost 4 bases and J lost 1, with 14 bases in between. This CDR3 contains 15 residues. The germline V gene encodes CDR1 SGHDT and CDR2 YYEEEE. Sequencing input: peripheral blood. The chain uses TRBV5-6 and TRBJ2-5; D uncertain. This TCR derives from a woman under 30 with stable Graves' hyperthyroidism. This chain's CDR3 is CASSTPPPSQETQYF. In DNA, the CDR3 is TGTGCCAGCAGCACCCCCCCGCCCAGCCAAGAGACCCAGTACTTC.